This T cell receptor (beta chain) was captured in a study of T cell repertoires in cytomegalovirus infection. Study-wide points: Identification of carriers of CMV plus the relevant HLA was achieved through cumulative public TCR beta family frequency.

This clonotype appeared a few times. Its matching antigen is unknown. MiXCR, run by TCRdb on the reads, gives a single entry per CDR3 protein. The sample has some 590,000 distinct CDR3 sequences; about 39% are singletons. This clonotype was sampled from a human donor in good health (CMV status not recorded). Some clones in this sample may be carry-over from other donors' samples. The source was cultured PBMCs, collected from culture after CMV antigen stimulation.

The CDR3 loop is CASSGTGLAGNEQFF. Here the CDR3 DNA reads TGTGCCAGCAGCGGAACAGGACTAGCGGGCAATGAGCAGTTCTTC. V gene TRBV7-2 combines with J gene TRBJ2-1; 11 bases line up with TRBD2. CDR1 is SGHTA, CDR2 FQGNSA, per germline. The CDR3 totals 15 residues. J gave up 6 bases and V 5 bases, and 6 bases lay outside the gene matches.